The 7 T cell receptor beta chains given below trace back to one sample, sequenced in a study of tumor-infiltrating lymphocytes in primary liver carcinoma. The template, approximately 500 ng total RNA, yielded TCR beta cDNA made with a constant-region primer. Employing slightly modified ARM-PCR, three nested multiplex PCR rounds were run, and these gave rise to the TCR beta libraries. For around 9 cycles apiece, the opening two PCR rounds ran with TRBV1-TRBV30 forward primers and a C-beta reverse primer. TCRdb re-derived calls from the multiplex PCR reads in MiXCR, one entry per CDR3 protein. Of 310,000 or so distinct CDR3 sequences in the sample, approximately 54% are singletons; the top ten hold more than 15%. Germline DNA was extracted alongside blood RNA, which was obtained from unsorted whole blood. Sequences were obtained from peripheral blood. These receptors came from a woman aged 30 to 39 with primary liver carcinoma and hepatitis B virus infection.

The rearrangement uses TRBV6-2 or TRBV6-3 and TRBJ2-1, with 9 bases lining up with TRBD2. This CDR3 is built from 17 residues. Looked up from germline, CDR1 is MNHEY and CDR2 is SVGEGT. Trimming cost V 7 bases and J 4 bases; bases outside gene matches: 14. CDR3 sequence: CASNSWVGTSYYNEQFF. The CDR3 nucleotides read TGTGCCAGCAATTCTTGGGTGGGGACTAGCTATTACAATGAGCAGTTCTTC.

As regards this clonotype: This could be a read error, since a much larger clone is one nucleotide away. The gene calls are TRBV6-5 and TRBJ1-2, with 7 positions matching TRBD1. Trimming cost V 8 bases and J 5 bases; bases outside gene matches: 2. Germline V gene lookup returns CDR1 MNHEY and CDR2 SVGAGI. The CDR3 spans 11 residues. CDR3 in amino acids: CASCRGYGYTF. CDR3 bases: TGTGCCAGCTGCAGGGGGTATGGCTACACCTTC.

J is TRBJ2-7 and V is TRBV11-2; D may be TRBD1 (5 bases). This CDR3 contains 18 residues. Per germline, CDR1 SGHAT and CDR2 FQNNGV. V was clipped by 0 bases and J by 3 bases, with 21 bases between them. The CDR3 spells CASSLEARARRTLYEQYF. DNA for the CDR3: TGTGCCAGCAGCTTAGAGGCCAGGGCACGCCGGACCCTCTACGAGCAGTACTTC.

Comments on this clonotype: Since no conserved phenylalanine or tryptophan closes the CDR3, a read error is the likely cause. V usage is TRBV11-2 and J usage is TRBJ2-5; TRBD1 matches at 7 bases. Germline V gives CDR1 SGHAT, CDR2 FQNNGV. There are 12 residues in the CDR3. The junction had 2 bases not matched to a gene; V was cut back by 5 bases and J by 5 bases. The CDR3 loop reads CASSPGQETQYL. CDR3 nucleotide sequence: TGTGCCAGCAGCCCGGGACAGGAGACCCAGTACCTC.

Remarks on this clonotype: One end of the junction fails to match germline, which may point to a read error. The chain recombines TRBV11-2 with TRBJ2-7; D is ambiguous. The CDR3 contains 14 residues. Germline values: CDR1 SGHAT, CDR2 FQNNGV. CDR3 in DNA: TGTGCCTGCAGCTTAGGTCCAGATACCTACGTGCAGTACTTC. This codes for CACSLGPDTYVQYF.

This rearrangement joins TRBV11-2 to TRBJ2-7, with D possibly TRBD1 on 6 matching bases. Trimming stripped 9 bases from V and 9 bases from J, with 27 bases between. The CDR3 has 15 amino acids. The germline CDR1 and CDR2 sequences are SGHAT and FQNNGV. CDR3 bases: TGTGCCAGTAGCCCAATAAACCGGGACACCGCTAGGCAGTACTTC. Translated, it gives CASSPINRDTARQYF.

Note on this clonotype: At one end the junction does not follow the germline gene, possibly because of a read error. The V and J genes are TRBV7-8 and TRBJ2-1; 10 bases fit TRBD2. The germline V gene has CDR1 SGHVS and CDR2 FQNEAQ. CDR3 size: 16 residues. CDR3 sequence (DNA): TGTGCCACCAGCAAAACAACTAGCGGGACCCGGGGTGAGCAGTTCTTC. Protein sequence: CATSKTTSGTRGEQFF. Using reference TRBV7-8 and TRBJ2-1 for the parts outside the CDR3, the full variable domain is GAGVSQSPRYKVAKRGQDVALRCDPISGHVSLFWYQQALGQGPEFLTYFQNEAQLDKSGLPSDRFFAERPEGSVSTLKIQRTQQEDSAVYLCATSKTTSGTRGEQFFGPGTRLTVL.